Reported below is one T cell receptor (beta chain). Its target is unknown. V trimming: 2 bases; J trimming: 3 bases; junction bases outside the gene matches: 9. The CDR3 is 17 residues long. CDR1 and CDR2 (germline): KGHSH, LQKENI. This sample is drawn from a study of beta chain features in type 1 diabetes. Study-wide points: Compared to healthy donors, patients appeared to have naive, central memory and Treg TCRB repertoires that were more alike. Insertions at VDJ junctions were less frequent in type 1 diabetes patients. These patients also deleted more nucleotides at the same junctions.

Every isolated RNA sample was fully reverse transcribed, so sequencing captured expressed TCRB transcripts. Method: immunoSEQ multiplex PCR; TCRdb's copy keeps in-frame clones and lacks some. The sample carries approximately 330,000 clones, 11% recorded once. Each donor gave one heparinised blood draw averaging around 120 mL. J is TRBJ1-2 and V is TRBV18; 10 nucleotides align to TRBD1. Material for sequencing was naive CD4+ T cells from blood. The source is a woman aged 25 to 45 in good health. The CDR3 region has the DNA TGTGCCAGCTCACCAGAAACCGGGACAGGGGATCACTATGGCTACACCTTC. Translation gives CASSPETGTGDHYGYTF. The full variable domain, in which reference TRBV18 and TRBJ1-2 provide the parts outside the CDR3, is NAGVMQNPRHLVRRRGQEARLRCSPMKGHSHVYWYRQLPEEGLKFMVYLQKENIIDESGMPKERFSAEFPKEGPSILRIQQVVRGDSAAYFCASSPETGTGDHYGYTFGSGTRLTVV.